This is a list of T cell receptor beta chains from one sample in a study of vaccination and CD4 T cells after COVID-19. These receptors lack a known antigen. TCRdb redid the calling of the PCR reads with MiXCR, one entry per CDR3 protein. Here the sample spans fewer than 15,000 distinct CDR3 sequences, roughly 60% being singletons. The sample here was CD4+ T cells from blood, cultured in vitro, taken before SARS-CoV-2 vaccination. The source is a human donor who had recovered from COVID-19. CDR3s include the opening cysteine and the closing phenylalanine or tryptophan. A D gene is named only where the DNA matches it firmly. Where a row states a size, it is once, few, many or the class of an expanded clone; other rows omit it.

TRBJ2-7 | TRBV7-2 | . | . | TGTGCCAGCAGCTTGGGGGCAGGGTCCTACGAGCAGTACTTC | CASSLGAGSYEQYF
TRBJ2-7 | TRBV2 | . | . | TGTGCCAGCAGTGAAGGGGCCCTCGGGCAGTACTTC | CASSEGALGQYF
TRBJ1-2 | TRBV11-2 | . | TRBD1 | TGTGCCAGCAGCCCTCCGGGTAGGGGACAGTATGGCTACACCTTC | CASSPPGRGQYGYTF
TRBJ2-2 | TRBV19 | . | . | TGTGCCAGTAGTAGAGGGGTCGACACCGGGGAGCTGTTTTTT | CASSRGVDTGELFF
TRBJ2-2 | TRBV7-8 | few | . | TGTGCCAGCAGCTTAGGCAGGGGCCCGAACACCGGGGAGCTGTTTTTT | CASSLGRGPNTGELFF
TRBJ2-3 | TRBV27 | . | . | TGTGCCAGCATCCCGACAGACCGCACAGATACGCAGTATTTT | CASIPTDRTDTQYF
TRBJ1-5 | TRBV6-5 | . | . | TGTGCCAGCAGCTTACTCAGCGGGGATCCCCAGCATTTT | CASSLLSGDPQHF
TRBJ2-1 | TRBV20-1 | . | TRBD1 | TGCAGTGCAAAGGGACAGGGATCCTACAATGAGCAGTTCTTC | CSAKGQGSYNEQFF
TRBJ2-5 | TRBV7-2 | few | . | TGTGCCAGCACACTCGTAGGGGGGCAAGAGACCCAGTACTTC | CASTLVGGQETQYF
TRBJ2-3 | TRBV20-1 | . | TRBD2 | TGCAGTGCTACGACTAGCGGGGTTGTAATTTGGGATACGCAGTATTTT | CSATTSGVVIWDTQYF
TRBJ2-1 | TRBV6-5 | . | . | TGTGCCAGCAGTTTCGTCCCAGGGGCCAATGAGCAGTTCTTC | CASSFVPGANEQFF
TRBJ1-2 | TRBV5-8 | . | . | TGTGCCAGCGGGGTGCTTTCGTATGGCTACACCTTC | CASGVLSYGYTF
TRBJ2-7 | TRBV4-2 | . | TRBD2 | TGTGCCAGCAGCCAGGATAGCGGGAGAATTGACGAGCAGTACTTC | CASSQDSGRIDEQYF
TRBJ2-3 | TRBV7-9 | . | . | TGTGCCAGCAGCTTAGAGGGGCGGACAACTCGCACAGATACGCAGTATTTT | CASSLEGRTTRTDTQYF
TRBJ1-1 | TRBV7-9 | . | TRBD1 | TGTGCCAGCAGCTTAGCGCTGCCAGGGGGATCTGAAGCTTTCTTT | CASSLALPGGSEAFF
TRBJ2-5 | TRBV7-9 | . | TRBD1 | TGCGCCAGCAGCTTGGACAGGGCAGGAGAGACCCAGTACTTC | CASSLDRAGETQYF
TRBJ2-7 | TRBV6-2/TRBV6-3 | once | TRBD2 | TGTGCCAGTAAAACGGGACTACCAACCTACGAGCAGTACTTC | CASKTGLPTYEQYF
TRBJ2-3 | TRBV29-1 | . | . | TGCAGCGCTCCGGCAAACATTAGCACAGATACGCAGTATTTT | CSAPANISTDTQYF
TRBJ1-2 | TRBV20-1 | . | TRBD1 | TGCAGTGCTATGCGATCCGGGACAGGGTTGCACTATGGCTACACCTTC | CSAMRSGTGLHYGYTF
TRBJ2-2 | TRBV7-9 | . | TRBD2 | TGTGCCAGCAGCTTAGTCGGGGGGGCGCGAACCGGGGAGCTGTTTTTT | CASSLVGGARTGELFF
TRBJ2-2 | TRBV7-3 | . | . | TGTGCCAGCAGCCCTTGGCAGGGAGCCGGGGAGCTGTTTTTT | CASSPWQGAGELFF
TRBJ1-2 | TRBV28 | . | . | TGTGCCAGCAGTTTTGAGGGTTATGGCTACACCTTC | CASSFEGYGYTF
TRBJ2-7 | TRBV7-2 | once | TRBD1 | TGTGCCAGCAGCTTAGGGGGACAGTCCTCCGAGCAGTACTTC | CASSLGGQSSEQYF
TRBJ1-3 | TRBV4-1 | medium-sized | . | TGCGCCAGCAGTCTAGGGGCGCAAACTGGAAACACCATATATTTT | CASSLGAQTGNTIYF
TRBJ1-1 | TRBV7-2 | . | . | TGTGCCAGCAGCTCGGGACCGACGAACACTGAAGCTTTCTTT | CASSSGPTNTEAFF
TRBJ2-3 | TRBV2 | once | TRBD1 | TGTGCCAGCAGTGAAGTCGTGACAGGGGTGGCAGATACGCAGTATTTT | CASSEVVTGVADTQYF
TRBJ1-1 | TRBV5-1 | . | . | TGCGCCAGCAGCTTGCTAGGGGGGACTGAAGCTTTCTTT | CASSLLGGTEAFF
TRBJ1-6 | TRBV6-2/TRBV6-3 | . | . | TGTGCCAGCAGCCCGGGCGTACCTCTCAGAAATTCACCCCTCCACTTT | CASSPGVPLRNSPLHF
TRBJ2-5 | TRBV19 | once | . | TGTGCCAGTAGTCCTTCCCTGGGTGGGGGAGAGACCCAGTACTTC | CASSPSLGGGETQYF
TRBJ1-2 | TRBV5-4 | . | TRBD1 | TGTGCCAGCAGCGTGGACAGGTTGGCCTATGGCTACACCTTC | CASSVDRLAYGYTF
TRBJ2-3 | TRBV5-4 | . | . | TGTGCCAGCAGCCCTTTGGGGCACGAAGCCCCAGATACGCAGTATTTT | CASSPLGHEAPDTQYF
TRBJ1-1 | TRBV6-4 | . | . | TGTGCCAGCAAAAGGGACAACATGAACACTGAAGCTTTCTTT | CASKRDNMNTEAFF
TRBJ1-5 | TRBV6-1 | few | . | TGTGCCAGCAGTGAAAGCTATTGGGGCAATCAGCCCCAGCATTTT | CASSESYWGNQPQHF
TRBJ2-3 | TRBV20-1 | . | . | TGCAGTGCTAGCGAGTTTCGCAGGGCTGATTATACGCAGTATTTT | CSASEFRRADYTQYF
TRBJ1-2 | TRBV6-1 | few | . | TGTGCCAGCAGCTTGGACAGAAATTATGGCTACACCTTC | CASSLDRNYGYTF
TRBJ1-5 | TRBV28 | . | . | TGTGCCAGCAGTCTCCCGGACGGGGTTTTTCCCCAGCATTTT | CASSLPDGVFPQHF
TRBJ1-2 | TRBV7-9 | . | . | TGTGCCAGCAGCCCCGGGTGGCATGGCTACACCTTC | CASSPGWHGYTF
TRBJ2-5 | TRBV11-3 | . | . | TGTGCCAGCAGCATAGTGGAGGAGACCCAGTACTTC | CASSIVEETQYF
TRBJ2-6 | TRBV29-1 | few | TRBD1 | TGCAGCGTTCAGGGGGACCTCTCTGGGGCCAACGTCCTGACTTTC | CSVQGDLSGANVLTF
TRBJ2-5 | TRBV28 | . | TRBD1 | TGTGCCAGCAGCTCCGGGACAGAAGAGACCCAGTACTTC | CASSSGTEETQYF
TRBJ2-7 | TRBV27 | . | . | TGTGCCAGCAGTTTCATGGCGGGGTTAAACGAGCAGTACTTC | CASSFMAGLNEQYF
TRBJ1-2 | TRBV6-1 | . | TRBD1 | TGTGCCAGCAGACGTTCCCCAGGGGGCAGGGGCTACACCTTC | CASRRSPGGRGYTF
TRBJ1-1 | TRBV27 | few | . | TGTGCCAGCAGTCCTCAAGGACCGCCACTAAACACTGAAGCTTTCTTT | CASSPQGPPLNTEAFF
TRBJ2-4 | TRBV20-1 | few | . | TGCAGTGCTGCCTCAGGACCTGGGGAAAACATTCAGTACTTC | CSAASGPGENIQYF
TRBJ2-5 | TRBV20-1 | few | . | TGCAGTGCTAGGAGGCGGCAGGGGCAAGAGACCCAGTACTTC | CSARRRQGQETQYF
TRBJ2-7 | TRBV7-8 | . | TRBD1 | TGTGCCAGCAGCGACCAGCCGGACAGGGGAGGGAACTTC | CASSDQPDRGGNF
TRBJ2-7 | TRBV28 | . | . | TGTGCCAGCAGTTATTGGGACACTAACTACGAGCAGTACTTC | CASSYWDTNYEQYF
TRBJ2-1 | TRBV19 | . | TRBD1 | TGTGCCAGTAGTTTCGCGGGAGACAGGGGGAAAAATGAGCAGTTCTTC | CASSFAGDRGKNEQFF
TRBJ2-1 | TRBV19 | once | . | TGTGCCAGTAGTAGGGACGGAAACTACAATGAGCAGTTCTTC | CASSRDGNYNEQFF
TRBJ1-5 | TRBV19 | . | . | TGTGCCAGTAATATCGGGGCGAATCAGCCCCAGCATTTT | CASNIGANQPQHF
TRBJ2-7 | TRBV19 | few | TRBD1 | TGTGCCAGTAGTATCGACAGGGGCCCCTACGAGCAGTACTTC | CASSIDRGPYEQYF